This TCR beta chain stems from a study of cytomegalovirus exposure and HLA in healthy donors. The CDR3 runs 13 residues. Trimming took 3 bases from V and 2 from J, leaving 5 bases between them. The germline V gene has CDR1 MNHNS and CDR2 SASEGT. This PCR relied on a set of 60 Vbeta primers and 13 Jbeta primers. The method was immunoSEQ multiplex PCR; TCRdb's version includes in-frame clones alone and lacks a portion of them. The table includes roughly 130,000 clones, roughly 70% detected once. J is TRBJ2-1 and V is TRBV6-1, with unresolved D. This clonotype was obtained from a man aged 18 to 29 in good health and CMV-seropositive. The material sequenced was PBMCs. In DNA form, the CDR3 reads TGTGCCAGCAGTGAGGGCCCCTACAATGAGCAGTTCTTC. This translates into CASSEGPYNEQFF.